These T cell receptor beta chains were read from a single sample in a study of blood T cell repertoires in COVID-19. The method was immunoSEQ multiplex PCR; TCRdb's version includes in-frame clones alone and lacks a portion of them. The table includes 70,000 or so clones, 87% detected once. Sequencing was performed on peripheral blood. These receptors were taken from a man between 45 and 60 years old with active COVID-19. CDR3s leave out the opening cysteine and the closing phenylalanine or tryptophan. The size entry is marked missing in some rows and otherwise reads once, few, many or a size class.

J gene	clone size	V gene	CDR3 protein
TRBJ2-3	-	TRBV19	ASSIAGGGPTDTQY
TRBJ2-3	-	TRBV24-1	ATSSNQSTDTQY
TRBJ1-1	-	TRBV12-3/TRBV12-4	ASRLGPTEAF
TRBJ1-1	-	TRBV5-1	ASSRGIMGIGVNTEAF
TRBJ1-5	-	TRBV28	ASSVRRRLVSNQPQH
TRBJ1-5	-	TRBV6-6	ASSFTGKGITQPQH
TRBJ2-6	-	TRBV9	ASSITDSGANVLT
TRBJ2-7	-	TRBV5-4	ASSSSDKYEQY
TRBJ2-3	-	TRBV4-3	ASSQEGHRLSTDTQY
TRBJ2-3	once	TRBV23-1	ASSRTYYQFSGGTDTQY
TRBJ1-6	-	TRBV9	ASSLEGQGRSSPLH
TRBJ2-1	-	TRBV21-1	ASSSISPVRLRNEQF
TRBJ2-3	-	TRBV19	ASSSFTSGRMGDTQY
TRBJ2-6	-	TRBV5-1	ASSLASSGANVLT
TRBJ2-1	-	TRBV7-2	ASSLGGTGTSGSTEQF
TRBJ2-7	-	TRBV7-2	ASSPSALAGSYEQY
TRBJ2-1	-	TRBV9	ASSVTSGRAGYNEQF
TRBJ2-1	-	TRBV6-6	ASSSPGVAGGNEQF
TRBJ2-1	-	TRBV11-3	ASQGLAGGYNEQF
TRBJ2-1	once	TRBV4-1	ASSVQIAGGSDSVLSKQF
TRBJ2-3	-	TRBV15	ATSRRSGGTDTQY
TRBJ2-1	-	TRBV4-1	ASSQAPGGDNEQF
TRBJ2-1	-	TRBV11-1	ASSYTQGGEQF
TRBJ2-4	-	TRBV4-1	ASSVLPGLGLAKNIQY
TRBJ1-6	-	TRBV2	ASRDKWNSPLH
TRBJ2-1	few	TRBV5-1	ASSLGTSGLLNNEQF
TRBJ2-7	-	TRBV10-3	AISEGDEQY
TRBJ2-7	-	TRBV7-2	ASLLGGERSEQY
TRBJ2-1	-	TRBV5-1	ASCPNLAGVEQF
TRBJ2-7	-	TRBV29-1	SVVWLSSASYEQY
TRBJ2-7	-	TRBV10-2	ASRATGVTYEQY
TRBJ2-1	-	TRBV9	ASSVGWGETYNEQF
TRBJ2-1	-	TRBV27	ASSFRGGLAHGEQF
TRBJ1-5	-	TRBV5-4	ASSLAGQGINQPQH
TRBJ1-1	-	TRBV6-5	ASRTGLNTEAF
TRBJ2-7	-	TRBV4-2	ASSQGLTSGRVKPYEQY